This T cell receptor (beta chain) was retrieved from a study of blood T cells in healthy people across ages. Through a sample-barcoded 5' primer and a J-beta primer mix, a second PCR was run for about 6 to 11 cycles. TCRdb redid the calling of the 5' RACE reads with MiXCR, one entry per CDR3 protein. The sample includes about 780,000 distinct CDR3 sequences, about 26% of them seen just once. Germline lookup yields CDR1 SGHAT and CDR2 FQDESV (reference sequence). V lost 5 bases, J lost 8 bases, and 16 bases lay in between. This CDR3 contains 15 residues. Investigators took about 9.2 milliliters of peripheral blood from every donor. The same sample was also studied in work on T cells of mothers and their children. That study adds: Related mother-child pairs shared marginally more repertoire than unrelated pairs, though not significantly.

Material for sequencing was blood. The chain couples TRBV11-1 to TRBJ1-6, with D tentatively TRBD1 (5 bases). This receptor was identified in a boy under 18 in good health. The CDR3 spells CASSPSLGGDSPLHF. The CDR3 DNA sequence: TGTGCCAGCAGCCCCTCGCTCGGGGGGGATTCACCCCTCCACTTT.